This entry lists 2 T cell receptor beta chains sequenced from one sample in a study of beta chain features in type 1 diabetes (dated by TCRdb to the late 2010s). Library preparation was by the immunoSEQ multiplex PCR assay. The entire amount of isolated RNA was reverse transcribed using the High Capacity cDNA Reverse Transcription Kit, so the sequenced TCRB transcripts were expressed ones. Entries here come from immuneACCESS through TCRdb and include only in-frame sequences with V and J called. Some clones fail to appear in such tables; in the studies checked, an unresolved V gene covers under half of the shortfall, and the cause of the remainder is unknown. The sample contains a few hundred thousand clones, 30% of them found a single time. The ten biggest clones cover 0.05% to 0.065% of the sample. Sequenced input: naive CD4+ T cells from blood. Reading the label with the study, this specimen's cell subset or site is: true naive CD4+ T cells. The source is a man between 18 and 35 years old in good health.

The rearrangement joins TRBV7-2 to TRBJ2-1; D unclear. The length of the CDR3 is 15 residues. V dropped 5 bases and J dropped 7 bases, with 18 bases sitting between them. The germline CDR1 and CDR2 sequences are SGHTA and FQGNSA. The CDR3 sequence is CASSPSLPPRNEQFF. DNA for the CDR3: TGTGCCAGCAGCCCCAGTCTCCCGCCAAGAAATGAGCAGTTCTTC.

This clone was seen a few times. This sequence joins TRBV25-1 and TRBJ2-3, with TRBD2 matching over 7 bases. Germline V gene lookup returns CDR1 MGHDK and CDR2 SYGVNS. Losses at the gene ends were 0 bases for V and 6 bases for J; bases not matched to a gene: 3. This CDR3 region has 14 residues. CDR3 sequence (DNA): TGTGCCAGCAGTGAATATCGGACTAGGGATACGCAGTATTTT. It translates to CASSEYRTRDTQYF. The whole variable domain, remainder taken from reference TRBV25-1 and TRBJ2-3, is EADIYQTPRYLVIGTGKKITLECSQTMGHDKMYWYQQDPGMELHLIHYSYGVNSTEKGDLSSESTVSRIRTEHFPLTLESARPSHTSQYLCASSEYRTRDTQYFGPGTRLTVL.